A selection of T cell receptor beta chains follows, all from one sample in a study of blood T cell repertoires in COVID-19. Clones were read by immunoSEQ multiplex PCR, and TCRdb kept only the in-frame ones, dropping some. The sample consists of 60,000 to 75,000 clones, 70% to 90% of them appearing once. Sequencing was done on a sample of peripheral blood. The receptors come from a man in his sixties with acute or convalescent COVID-19. Both conserved end residues are part of each CDR3. Fields, in order: V gene, J gene, clone size, D gene, CDR3 protein, CDR3 DNA. The D gene is left open where the match is weak. Size is omitted from some rows. Given values are once, few, many or a class for expanded clones.

TRBV7-9,TRBJ1-3,NA,NA,CASSQDSSSGNTIYF,TGTGCCAGCAGCCAGGACAGTTCTTCTGGAAACACCATATATTTT
TRBV19,TRBJ2-5,NA,NA,CASSITGNEKTQYF,TGTGCCAGTAGTATAACAGGAAATGAAAAGACCCAGTACTTC
TRBV7-2,TRBJ1-2,NA,TRBD1,CASSSADRGDYGYTF,TGTGCCAGCAGCTCCGCGGACAGGGGCGACTATGGCTACACCTTC
TRBV2,TRBJ1-5,NA,NA,CASSIGRVGNQPQHF,TGTGCCAGCAGTATAGGCAGGGTAGGCAATCAGCCCCAGCATTTT
TRBV28,TRBJ1-1,NA,NA,CASSLGPRGNTEAFF,TGTGCCAGCAGCCTTGGGCCCAGGGGGAACACTGAAGCTTTCTTT
TRBV9,TRBJ1-2,NA,NA,CASSAPRYTGGYTF,TGTGCCAGCAGCGCCCCAAGGTACACGGGAGGCTACACCTTC
TRBV5-5,TRBJ1-5,NA,NA,CASSPSGLNQPQHF,TGTGCCAGCAGCCCGTCTGGGCTCAATCAGCCCCAGCATTTT
TRBV5-4,TRBJ1-1,NA,TRBD1,CASSFRDRNTEAFF,TGTGCCAGCAGCTTCCGGGACAGGAACACTGAAGCTTTCTTT
TRBV5-1,TRBJ2-2,once,TRBD1,CASSPGRGIGGELFF,TGCGCCAGCAGCCCCGGCAGGGGGATTGGCGGGGAGCTGTTTTTT
TRBV4-2,TRBJ2-5,NA,NA,CASSQGLQETQYF,TGTGCCAGCAGCCAAGGACTACAAGAGACCCAGTACTTC
TRBV12-3/TRBV12-4,TRBJ2-7,few,TRBD1,CASSAGTAYEQYF,TGTGCCAGCAGTGCCGGGACAGCCTACGAGCAGTACTTC
TRBV7-6,TRBJ2-2,NA,NA,CASSLAAHQSPGELFF,TGTGCCAGCAGCTTAGCGGCCCATCAATCACCCGGGGAGCTGTTTTTT
TRBV28,TRBJ1-2,NA,NA,CASSFYGQKGHLGGYTF,TGTGCCAGCAGTTTTTACGGACAGAAGGGGCATCTAGGAGGCTACACCTTC
TRBV5-6,TRBJ2-7,NA,TRBD2,CASSSLAALGYEQYF,TGTGCCAGCAGCTCACTAGCGGCCCTTGGGTACGAGCAGTACTTC
TRBV28,TRBJ1-2,NA,TRBD1,CASSPGQGVSYGYTF,TGTGCCAGCAGTCCTGGACAGGGTGTGTCCTATGGCTACACCTTC
TRBV28,TRBJ2-5,NA,TRBD1,CASSPTGVETQYF,TGTGCCAGCAGCCCAACAGGGGTGGAGACCCAGTACTTC
TRBV5-1,TRBJ1-2,NA,NA,CASSHSSGGYTF,TGCGCCAGCAGCCACAGCAGTGGCGGCTACACCTTC
TRBV18,TRBJ1-2,NA,TRBD1,CASSTSRGLDGYTF,TGTGCCAGCTCAACCTCCAGGGGGCTGGATGGCTACACCTTC
TRBV27,TRBJ1-1,NA,NA,CASSLSIVTEAFF,TGTGCCAGCAGTTTATCAATTGTAACTGAAGCTTTCTTT
TRBV7-2,TRBJ2-1,NA,TRBD1,CASSPNRGSAWQFF,TGTGCCAGCAGTCCAAACAGGGGGTCAGCCTGGCAGTTCTTC
TRBV7-9,TRBJ2-1,NA,NA,CASIKQVDEQFF,TGTGCCAGCATCAAACAGGTAGATGAGCAGTTCTTC
TRBV18,TRBJ1-2,NA,NA,CASSPSSANYGYTF,TGTGCCAGCTCACCGTCCTCAGCTAACTATGGCTACACCTTC
TRBV6-5,TRBJ2-3,NA,NA,CASSYWAASSTDTQYF,TGTGCCAGCAGTTACTGGGCAGCTTCTAGCACAGATACGCAGTATTTT
TRBV28,TRBJ1-1,NA,TRBD1,CASNLQGGGTEAFF,TGTGCCAGCAACCTACAGGGGGGAGGGACTGAAGCTTTCTTT